The entry below describes one TCR beta chain. As yet, its antigen is unknown. The junction departs from germline at one end; a sequencing error may be responsible. Co-extraction of RNA and DNA was performed on roughly 20-34 mg of unsorted bulk tissue. The CDR3 totals 14 residues. Germline CDR1 is MNHEY and CDR2 is SVGEGT. This entry belongs to a study of tumor-infiltrating lymphocytes in primary liver carcinoma. Study-level results: The 250 largest clones made up significantly more of tumor than blood repertoires (p = 0.039). Tumor region pairs outstripped tumor-adjacent and tumor-blood pairs in overlap.

Using a constant-region primer together with ProtoScript II reverse transcriptase, TCR beta cDNA was made from about 500 ng of total RNA. Libraries covering TCR beta were generated through three nested multiplex PCR rounds (using a slightly modified ARM-PCR). The two initial PCR rounds, nine to eleven cycles each, used TRBV1-TRBV30 forward and C-beta reverse primers. One entry per CDR3 protein, called by TCRdb with MiXCR from the multiplex PCR reads. The data hold approximately 190,000 distinct CDR3 sequences, with about 82% observed a single time. This receptor was identified in a middle-aged man with primary liver carcinoma and hepatitis B virus infection. Sequencing used tumor tissue from primary liver carcinoma. The gene calls are TRBV6-2 or TRBV6-3 and TRBJ2-2; maybe TRBD2 (6 bases). CDR3 protein: CALSYSSDTGELFF. DNA for the CDR3: TGTGCCCTCAGTTACTCTAGCGACACGGGGGAGCTGTTTTTT.